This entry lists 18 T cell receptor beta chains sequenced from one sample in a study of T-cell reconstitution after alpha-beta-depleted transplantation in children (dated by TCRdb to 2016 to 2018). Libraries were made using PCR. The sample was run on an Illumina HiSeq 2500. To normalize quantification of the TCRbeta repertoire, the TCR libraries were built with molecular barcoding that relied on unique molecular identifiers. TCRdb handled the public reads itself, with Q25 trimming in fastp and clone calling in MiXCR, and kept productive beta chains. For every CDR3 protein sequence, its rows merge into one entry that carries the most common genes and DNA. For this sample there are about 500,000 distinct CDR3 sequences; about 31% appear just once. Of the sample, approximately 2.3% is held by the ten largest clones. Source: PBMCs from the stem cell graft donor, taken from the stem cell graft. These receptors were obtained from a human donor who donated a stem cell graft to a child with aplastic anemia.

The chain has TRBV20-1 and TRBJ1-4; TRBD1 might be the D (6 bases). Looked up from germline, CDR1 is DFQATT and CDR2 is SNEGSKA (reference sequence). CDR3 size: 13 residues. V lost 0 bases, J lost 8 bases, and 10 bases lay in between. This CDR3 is CSARDGTREKLFF. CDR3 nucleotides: TGCAGTGCTAGAGACGGGACAAGGGAAAAACTGTTTTTT.

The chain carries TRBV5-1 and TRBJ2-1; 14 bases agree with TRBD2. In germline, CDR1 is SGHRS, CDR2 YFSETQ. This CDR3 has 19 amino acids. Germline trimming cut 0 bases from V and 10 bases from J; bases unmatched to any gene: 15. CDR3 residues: CASSLGSFLGLAGGWEQFF. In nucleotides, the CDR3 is TGCGCCAGCAGCTTGGGTTCCTTCCTCGGACTAGCGGGAGGATGGGAGCAGTTCTTC.

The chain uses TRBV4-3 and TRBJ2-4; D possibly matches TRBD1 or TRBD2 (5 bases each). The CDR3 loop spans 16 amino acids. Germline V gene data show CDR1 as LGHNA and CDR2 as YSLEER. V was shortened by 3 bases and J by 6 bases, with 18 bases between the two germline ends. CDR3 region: CASSQDDTGLLNIQYF. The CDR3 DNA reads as TGCGCCAGCAGCCAGGACGACACGGGGCTCCTAAACATTCAGTACTTC.

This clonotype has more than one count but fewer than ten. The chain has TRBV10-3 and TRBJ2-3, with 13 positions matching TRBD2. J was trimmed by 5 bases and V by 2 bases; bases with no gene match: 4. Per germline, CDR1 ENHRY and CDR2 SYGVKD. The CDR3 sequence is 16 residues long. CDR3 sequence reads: CAISETSGREGDTQYF. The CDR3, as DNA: TGTGCCATCAGTGAGACTAGCGGGAGGGAAGGAGATACGCAGTATTTT.

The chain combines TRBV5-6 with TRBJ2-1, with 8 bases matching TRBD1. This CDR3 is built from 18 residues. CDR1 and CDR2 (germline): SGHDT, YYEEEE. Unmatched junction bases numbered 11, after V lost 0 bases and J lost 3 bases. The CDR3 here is CASSLAIGTGPIYNEQFF. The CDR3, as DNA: TGTGCCAGCAGCTTGGCGATAGGGACAGGACCTATCTACAATGAGCAGTTCTTC.

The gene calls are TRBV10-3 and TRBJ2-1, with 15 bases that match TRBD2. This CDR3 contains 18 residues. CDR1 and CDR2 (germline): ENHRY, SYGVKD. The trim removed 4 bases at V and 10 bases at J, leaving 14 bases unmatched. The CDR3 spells CAISGTSGRALVVSEQFF. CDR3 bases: TGTGCCATCAGTGGGACTAGCGGGAGGGCCCTTGTGGTGTCGGAGCAGTTCTTC.

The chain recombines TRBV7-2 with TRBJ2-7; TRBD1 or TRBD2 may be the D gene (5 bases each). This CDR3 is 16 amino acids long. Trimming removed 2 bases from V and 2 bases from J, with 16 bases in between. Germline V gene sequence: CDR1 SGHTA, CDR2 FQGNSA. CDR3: CASSLTWDRLAYEQYF. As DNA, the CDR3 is TGTGCCAGCAGCTTAACGTGGGACCGGTTAGCCTACGAGCAGTACTTC.

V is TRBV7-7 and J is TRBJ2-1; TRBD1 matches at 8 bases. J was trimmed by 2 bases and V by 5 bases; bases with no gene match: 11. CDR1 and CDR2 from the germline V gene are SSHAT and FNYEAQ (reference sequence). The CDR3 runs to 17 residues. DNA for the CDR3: TGTGCCAGCAGCCCCCGGTCCGGGACAGGCGCCTACAATGAGCAGTTCTTC. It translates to CASSPRSGTGAYNEQFF.

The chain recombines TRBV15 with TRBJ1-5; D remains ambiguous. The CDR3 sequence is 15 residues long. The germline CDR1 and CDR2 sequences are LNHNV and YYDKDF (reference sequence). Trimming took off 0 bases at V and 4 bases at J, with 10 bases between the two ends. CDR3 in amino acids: CATSRDRQVNQPQHF. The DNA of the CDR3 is TGTGCCACCAGCAGAGATCGTCAGGTTAATCAGCCCCAGCATTTT.

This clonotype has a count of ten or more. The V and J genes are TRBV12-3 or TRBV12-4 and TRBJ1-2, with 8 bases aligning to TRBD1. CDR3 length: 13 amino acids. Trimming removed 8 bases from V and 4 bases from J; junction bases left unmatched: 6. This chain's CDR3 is CASSPTGAYGYTF. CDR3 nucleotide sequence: TGTGCCAGCTCACCGACAGGGGCCTATGGCTACACCTTC.

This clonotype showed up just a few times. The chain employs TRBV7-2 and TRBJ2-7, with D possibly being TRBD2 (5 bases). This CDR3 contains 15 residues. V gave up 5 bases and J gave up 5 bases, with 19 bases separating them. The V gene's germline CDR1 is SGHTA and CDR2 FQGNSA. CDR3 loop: CASSPPGVRRDEQYF. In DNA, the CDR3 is TGTGCCAGCAGCCCCCCCGGGGTCCGGAGAGACGAGCAGTACTTC.

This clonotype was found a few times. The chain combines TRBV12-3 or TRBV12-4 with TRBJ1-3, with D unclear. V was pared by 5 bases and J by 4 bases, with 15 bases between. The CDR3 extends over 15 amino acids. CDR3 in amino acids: CASSRTEEGGNTIYF. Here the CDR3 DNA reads TGTGCCAGCAGTAGAACAGAAGAAGGAGGAAACACCATATATTTT.

The CDR3: CASRTSFYEQYF. CDR3 DNA sequence: TGTGCCAGCCGGACTAGCTTCTACGAGCAGTACTTC. The chain couples TRBV6-2 or TRBV6-3 to TRBJ2-7; 8 bases are a match to TRBD2. Trimming at V came to 8 bases and at J to 3 bases, leaving 3 bases not matched to a gene. The CDR3 has 12 amino acids. Per the germline V gene, CDR1 is MNHEY and CDR2 is SVGEGT.

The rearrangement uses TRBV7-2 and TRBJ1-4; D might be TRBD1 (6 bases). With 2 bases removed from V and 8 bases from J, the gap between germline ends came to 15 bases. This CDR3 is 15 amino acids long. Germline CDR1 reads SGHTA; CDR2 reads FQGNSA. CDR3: CASSLQGQSAEKLFF. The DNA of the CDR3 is TGTGCCAGCAGCTTACAGGGGCAGTCTGCGGAAAAACTGTTTTTT.

The CDR3 here is CASSQEGLALNEQFF. Here the CDR3 DNA reads TGCGCCAGCAGCCAAGAGGGGCTAGCGCTCAATGAGCAGTTCTTC. The chain carries TRBV4-3 and TRBJ2-1; D perhaps matches TRBD2 (6 bases). The CDR3 runs 15 residues. Germline CDR1 LGHNA, CDR2 YSLEER. The V and J ends lost 0 bases and 6 bases respectively, with 12 bases between them.

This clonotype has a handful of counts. The CDR3 here is CASSAGRPQETQYF. Written as DNA, the CDR3 is TGTGCCAGCAGCGCGGGACGGCCACAAGAGACCCAGTACTTC. V usage is TRBV9 and J usage is TRBJ2-5, with D perhaps TRBD1 or TRBD2 (5 bases each). The length of the CDR3 is 14 residues. Germline V gene data show CDR1 as SGDLS and CDR2 as YYNGEE. Trimming removed 3 bases at V and 2 bases at J, with 11 bases between.

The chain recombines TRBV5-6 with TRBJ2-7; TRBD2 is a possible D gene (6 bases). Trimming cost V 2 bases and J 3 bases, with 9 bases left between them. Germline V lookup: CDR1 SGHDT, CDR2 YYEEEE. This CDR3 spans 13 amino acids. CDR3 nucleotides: TGTGCCAGCAGCTTTGGAGGGGACTACGAGCAGTACGTC. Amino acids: CASSFGGDYEQYV.

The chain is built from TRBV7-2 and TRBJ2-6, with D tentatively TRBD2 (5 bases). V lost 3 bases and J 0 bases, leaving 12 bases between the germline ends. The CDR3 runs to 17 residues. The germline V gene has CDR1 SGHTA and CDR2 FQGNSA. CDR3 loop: CASSFRTGNSGANVLTF. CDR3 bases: TGTGCCAGCAGCTTCCGGACGGGGAACTCTGGGGCCAACGTCCTGACTTTC.